Given below is one TCR beta chain in context. These data belong to a study of T cell changes during pregnancy in multiple sclerosis. Some clones are missing from TCRdb's copy, which holds only in-frame ones; the method was immunoSEQ multiplex PCR. The data show 50,000 or so clones, more than 90% seen once. Germline-derived CDR1 and CDR2 are ENHRY and SYGVKD. With 7 bases removed from V and 5 bases from J, the gap between germline ends came to 12 bases. The CDR3 consists of 13 residues. This clonotype was obtained from a female donor in good health, enrolled as a control in a pregnancy study. The sample was peripheral blood, taken after pregnancy. This chain joins TRBV10-3 and TRBJ2-1, with a weak D call TRBD2 (6 bases). The CDR3 DNA is TGTGCCATCATGGGACTCACCAACAATGAGCAGTTCTTC. Translating gives CAIMGLTNNEQFF.